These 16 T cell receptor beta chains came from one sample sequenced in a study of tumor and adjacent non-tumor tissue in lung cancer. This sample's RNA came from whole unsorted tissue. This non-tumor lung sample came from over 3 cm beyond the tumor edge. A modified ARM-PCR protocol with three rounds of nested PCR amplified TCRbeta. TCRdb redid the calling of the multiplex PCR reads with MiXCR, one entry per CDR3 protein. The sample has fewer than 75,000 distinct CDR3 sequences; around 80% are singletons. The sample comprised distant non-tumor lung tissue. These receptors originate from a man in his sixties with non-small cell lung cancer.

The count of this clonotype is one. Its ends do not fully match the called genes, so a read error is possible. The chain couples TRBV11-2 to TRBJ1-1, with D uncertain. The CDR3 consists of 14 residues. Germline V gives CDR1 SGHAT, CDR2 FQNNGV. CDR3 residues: CANSLVGMNTEAFF. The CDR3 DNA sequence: TGTGCCAACAGCTTAGTTGGGATGAATACTGAAGCTTTCTTT.

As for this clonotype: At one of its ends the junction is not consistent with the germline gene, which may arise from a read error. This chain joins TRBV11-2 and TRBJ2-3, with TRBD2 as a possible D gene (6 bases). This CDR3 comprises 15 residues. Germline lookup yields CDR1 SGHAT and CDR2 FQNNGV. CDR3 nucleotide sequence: TGTACCAGCACCCTCAAGCGGGTCAAGACAGATACGCGGTATTTT. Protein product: CTSTLKRVKTDTRYF.

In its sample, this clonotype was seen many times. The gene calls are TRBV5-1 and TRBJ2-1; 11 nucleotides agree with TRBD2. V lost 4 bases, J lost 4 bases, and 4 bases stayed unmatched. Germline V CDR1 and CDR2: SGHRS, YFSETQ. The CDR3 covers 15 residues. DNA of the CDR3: TGCGCCAGCAGCCAGACTAGCGGGAATTACAATGAGCAGTTCTTC. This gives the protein CASSQTSGNYNEQFF.

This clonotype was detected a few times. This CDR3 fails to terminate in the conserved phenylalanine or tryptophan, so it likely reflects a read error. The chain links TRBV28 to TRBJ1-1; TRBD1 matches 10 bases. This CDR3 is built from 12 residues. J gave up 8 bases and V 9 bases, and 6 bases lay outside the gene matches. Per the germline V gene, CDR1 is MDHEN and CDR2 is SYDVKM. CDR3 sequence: CARMTGGAEAFV. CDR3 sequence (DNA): TGTGCCAGGATGACAGGGGGCGCGGAAGCTTTCGTT.

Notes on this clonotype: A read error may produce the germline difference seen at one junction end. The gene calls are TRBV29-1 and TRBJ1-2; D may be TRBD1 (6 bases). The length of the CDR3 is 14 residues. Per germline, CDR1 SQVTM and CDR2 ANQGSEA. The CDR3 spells CIVEIPDRSYVYTF. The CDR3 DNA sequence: TGCATCGTTGAAATCCCAGACAGGAGCTATGTCTACACCTTC.

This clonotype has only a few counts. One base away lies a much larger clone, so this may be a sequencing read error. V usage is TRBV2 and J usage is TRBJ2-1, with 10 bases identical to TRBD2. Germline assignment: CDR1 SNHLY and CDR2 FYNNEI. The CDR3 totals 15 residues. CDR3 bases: TGTGTCAGCAGTGACGTAGCGGGAGGTGGCAATGAGCAGTTCTTC. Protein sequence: CVSSDVAGGGNEQFF.

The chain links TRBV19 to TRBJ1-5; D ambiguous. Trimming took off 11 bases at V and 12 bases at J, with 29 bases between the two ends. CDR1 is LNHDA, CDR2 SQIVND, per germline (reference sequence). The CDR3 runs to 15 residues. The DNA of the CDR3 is TGTGCCCGTAAGGACGGAACCTCTAGCAATCAACACCAGCATTTT. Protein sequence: CARKDGTSSNQHQHF.

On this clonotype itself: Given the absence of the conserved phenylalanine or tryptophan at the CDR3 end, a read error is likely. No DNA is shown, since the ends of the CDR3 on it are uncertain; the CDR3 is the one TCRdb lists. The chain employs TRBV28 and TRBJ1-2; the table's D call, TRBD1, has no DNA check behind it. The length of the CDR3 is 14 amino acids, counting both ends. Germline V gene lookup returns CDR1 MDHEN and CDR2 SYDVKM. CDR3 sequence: CANSPLGTKNGYSS.

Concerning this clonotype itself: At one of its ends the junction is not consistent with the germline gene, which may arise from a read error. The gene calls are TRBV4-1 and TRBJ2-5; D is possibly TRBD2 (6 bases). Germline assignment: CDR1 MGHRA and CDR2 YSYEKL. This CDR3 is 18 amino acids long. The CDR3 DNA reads TGCGCGAGCAGCCAACATCCCCTTGGTAGAGGAGGGGAAGTGACCCAGTACTTC. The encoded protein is CASSQHPLGRGGEVTQYF.

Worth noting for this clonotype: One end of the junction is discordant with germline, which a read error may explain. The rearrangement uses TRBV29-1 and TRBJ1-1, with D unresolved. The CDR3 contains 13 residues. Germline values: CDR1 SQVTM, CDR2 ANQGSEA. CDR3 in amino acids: CNVVKWGGIEAFF. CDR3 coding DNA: TGCAACGTTGTTAAATGGGGTGGCATTGAAGCTTTCTTT. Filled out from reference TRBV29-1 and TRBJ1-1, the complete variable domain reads SAVISQKPSRDICQRGTSLTIQCQVDSQVTMMFWYRQQPGQSLTLIATANQGSEATYESGFVIDKFPISRPNLTFSTLTVSNMSPEDSSIYLCNVVKWGGIEAFFGQGTRLTVV.

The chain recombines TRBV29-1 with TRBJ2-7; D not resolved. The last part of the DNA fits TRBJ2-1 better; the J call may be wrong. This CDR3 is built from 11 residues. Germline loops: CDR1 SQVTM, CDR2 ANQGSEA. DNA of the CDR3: TGCAACTTTGAAATGGGATACGAGCAGTTCTTC. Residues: CNFEMGYEQFF.

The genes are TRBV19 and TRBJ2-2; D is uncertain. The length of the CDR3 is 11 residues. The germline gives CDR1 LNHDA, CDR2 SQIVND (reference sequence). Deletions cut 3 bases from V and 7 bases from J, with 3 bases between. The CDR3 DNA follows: TGTGCCAGTAGTATTGGCGGGGAGCTGTTTTTT. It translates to CASSIGGELFF.

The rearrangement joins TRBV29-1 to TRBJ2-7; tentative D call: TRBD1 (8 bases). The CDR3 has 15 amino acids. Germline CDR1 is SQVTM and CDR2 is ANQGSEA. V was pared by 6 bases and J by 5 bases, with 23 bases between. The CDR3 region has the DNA TGCAGCGTAACAGGGGGGGGACAGTGTTCCCACGAGCAGTACTTC. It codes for CSVTGGGQCSHEQYF.

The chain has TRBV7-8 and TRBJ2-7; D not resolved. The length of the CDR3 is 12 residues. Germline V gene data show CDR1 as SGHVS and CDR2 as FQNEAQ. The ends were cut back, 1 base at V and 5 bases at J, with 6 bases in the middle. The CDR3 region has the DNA TGTGCCAGCAGCTTAGTACGGAACGAGCAGTACTTC. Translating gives CASSLVRNEQYF.

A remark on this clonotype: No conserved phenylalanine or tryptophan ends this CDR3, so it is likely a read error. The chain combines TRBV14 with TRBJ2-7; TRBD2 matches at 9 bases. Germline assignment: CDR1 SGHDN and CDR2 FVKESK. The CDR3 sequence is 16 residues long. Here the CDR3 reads CANSQGSLAGSYEQYI. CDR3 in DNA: TGTGCCAACAGCCAAGGGTCACTAGCGGGCAGCTACGAGCAGTACATC.

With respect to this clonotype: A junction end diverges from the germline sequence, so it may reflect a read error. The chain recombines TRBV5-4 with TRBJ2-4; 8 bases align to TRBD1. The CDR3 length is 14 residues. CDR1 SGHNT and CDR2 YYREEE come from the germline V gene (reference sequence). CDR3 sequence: CPSSLAGPGGIKYF. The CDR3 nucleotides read TGTCCCAGCAGCTTGGCCGGGCCAGGGGGCATTAAGTACTTC.